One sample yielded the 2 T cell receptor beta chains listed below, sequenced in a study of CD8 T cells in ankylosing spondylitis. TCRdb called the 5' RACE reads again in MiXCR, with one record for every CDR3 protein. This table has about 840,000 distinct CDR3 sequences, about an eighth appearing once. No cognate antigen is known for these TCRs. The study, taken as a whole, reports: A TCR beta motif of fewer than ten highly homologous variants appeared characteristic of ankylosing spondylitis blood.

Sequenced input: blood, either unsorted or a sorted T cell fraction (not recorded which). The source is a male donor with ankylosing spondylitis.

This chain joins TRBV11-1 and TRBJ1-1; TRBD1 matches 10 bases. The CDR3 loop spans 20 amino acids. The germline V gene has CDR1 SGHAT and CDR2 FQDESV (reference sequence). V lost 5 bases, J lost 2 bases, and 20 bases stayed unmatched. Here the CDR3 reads CASSLRGTGAVRSFNTEAFF. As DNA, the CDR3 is TGTGCCAGCAGCCTAAGGGGGACAGGGGCCGTACGGTCGTTTAACACTGAAGCTTTCTTT.

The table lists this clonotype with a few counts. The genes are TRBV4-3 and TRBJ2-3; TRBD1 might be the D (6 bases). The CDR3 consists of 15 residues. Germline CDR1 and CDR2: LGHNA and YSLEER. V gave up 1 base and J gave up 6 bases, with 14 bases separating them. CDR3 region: CASSQVRGEVDTQYF. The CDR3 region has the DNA TGCGCCAGCAGCCAAGTCAGGGGAGAAGTCGATACGCAGTATTTT.